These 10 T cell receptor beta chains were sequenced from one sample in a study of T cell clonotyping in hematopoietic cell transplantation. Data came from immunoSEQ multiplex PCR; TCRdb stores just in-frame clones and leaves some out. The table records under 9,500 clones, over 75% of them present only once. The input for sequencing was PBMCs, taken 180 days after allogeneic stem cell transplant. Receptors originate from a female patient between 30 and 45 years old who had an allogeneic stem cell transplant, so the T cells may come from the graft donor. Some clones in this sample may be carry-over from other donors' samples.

In DNA form, the CDR3 reads TGTGCCAGCAGCCAAGGGACTAGCGGGGCGGAGCAGTTCTTC. Protein sequence: CASSQGTSGAEQFF. The gene calls are TRBV14 and TRBJ2-1; 12 bases agree with TRBD2. The CDR3 contains 14 residues. V shed 1 base, J shed 10 bases, and the junction held 2 bases outside the gene matches. Per the germline V gene, CDR1 is SGHDN and CDR2 is FVKESK.

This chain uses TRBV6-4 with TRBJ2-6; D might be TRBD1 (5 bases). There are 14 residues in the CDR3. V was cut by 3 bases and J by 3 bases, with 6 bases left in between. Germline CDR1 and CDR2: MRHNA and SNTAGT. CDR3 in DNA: TGTGCCAGCAGTGAGGACATTGGGGCCAACGTCCTGACTTTC. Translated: CASSEDIGANVLTF.

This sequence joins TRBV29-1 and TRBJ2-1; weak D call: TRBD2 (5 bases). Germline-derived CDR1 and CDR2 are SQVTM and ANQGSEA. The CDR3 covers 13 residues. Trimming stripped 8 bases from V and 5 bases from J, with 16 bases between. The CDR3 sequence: CSPAGLGDNEQFF. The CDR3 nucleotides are TGCAGCCCCGCGGGCCTCGGAGACAATGAGCAGTTCTTC.

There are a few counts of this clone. CDR3 protein: CASSRRESSYEQYF. CDR3 bases: TGCGCCAGCAGTAGACGGGAGAGCTCCTACGAGCAGTACTTC. This chain connects TRBV5-1 to TRBJ2-7; D is possibly TRBD2 (6 bases). The CDR3 length is 14 residues. V lost 5 bases to trimming and J lost 0 bases, with 12 bases between them. Germline V CDR1 and CDR2: SGHRS, YFSETQ.

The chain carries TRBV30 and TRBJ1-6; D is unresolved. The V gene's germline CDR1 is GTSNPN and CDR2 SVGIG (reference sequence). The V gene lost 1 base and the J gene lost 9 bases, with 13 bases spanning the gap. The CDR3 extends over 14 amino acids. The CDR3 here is CAWSEGMDRSPLHF. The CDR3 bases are TGTGCCTGGAGTGAGGGCATGGATCGTTCACCCCTCCACTTT.

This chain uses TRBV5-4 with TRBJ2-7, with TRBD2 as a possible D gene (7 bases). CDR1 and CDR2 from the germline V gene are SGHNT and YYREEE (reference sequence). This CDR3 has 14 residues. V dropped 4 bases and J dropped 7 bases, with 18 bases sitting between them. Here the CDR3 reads CASSPRGGAREQYF. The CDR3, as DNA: TGTGCCAGCAGCCCCCGAGGGGGGGCGAGGGAGCAGTACTTC.

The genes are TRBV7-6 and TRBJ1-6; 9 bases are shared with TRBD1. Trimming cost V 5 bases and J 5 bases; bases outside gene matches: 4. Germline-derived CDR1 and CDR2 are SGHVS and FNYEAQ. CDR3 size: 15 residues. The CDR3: CASSGRQGDNSPLHF. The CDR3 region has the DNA TGTGCCAGCAGCGGACGACAGGGGGATAATTCACCCCTCCACTTT.

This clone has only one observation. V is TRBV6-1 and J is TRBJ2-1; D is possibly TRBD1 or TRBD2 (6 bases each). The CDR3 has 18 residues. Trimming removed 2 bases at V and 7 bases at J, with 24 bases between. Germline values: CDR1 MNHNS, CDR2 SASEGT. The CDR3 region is CASSEQSMAGHLGNEQFF. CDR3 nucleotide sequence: TGTGCCAGCAGTGAACAATCGATGGCGGGACACCTGGGGAATGAGCAGTTCTTC.

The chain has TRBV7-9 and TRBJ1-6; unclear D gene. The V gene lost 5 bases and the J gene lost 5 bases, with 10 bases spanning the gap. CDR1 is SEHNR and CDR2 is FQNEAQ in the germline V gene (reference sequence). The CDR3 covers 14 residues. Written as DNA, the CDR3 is TGTGCCAGCAGCAAGGGAGGTGATAATTCACCCCTCCACTTT. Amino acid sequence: CASSKGGDNSPLHF.

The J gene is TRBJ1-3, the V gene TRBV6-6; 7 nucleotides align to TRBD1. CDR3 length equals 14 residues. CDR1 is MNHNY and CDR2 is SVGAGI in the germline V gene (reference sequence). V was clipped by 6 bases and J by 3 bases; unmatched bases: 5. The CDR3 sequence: CASRGQSDGNTIYF. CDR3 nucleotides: TGTGCCAGCAGGGGACAGTCGGATGGAAACACCATATATTTT.